This paragraph covers one T cell receptor beta chain sequence. These data belong to a study of identical twins. Via MiXCR, TCRdb re-called the 5' RACE reads, giving one row per CDR3 protein. The repertoire holds fewer than 250,000 distinct CDR3 sequences, with around 6.6% as singletons. The ends were cut back, 2 bases at V and 5 bases at J, with 11 bases in the middle. Germline V lookup: CDR1 SGHAT, CDR2 FQDESV (reference sequence). This CDR3 contains 14 residues. In addition, the sample was reused for a study of yellow fever vaccine responses in identical twins.

This chain links TRBV11-1 with TRBJ2-3, with D maybe TRBD2 (5 bases). What was sequenced was memory (CD45RO+) T cells sorted from blood. This receptor was identified in a woman aged 18-29 years in good health. CDR3 DNA sequence: TGTGCCAGCAGCTTATTCGAGGGTGGAGATACGCAGTATTTT. It codes for CASSLFEGGDTQYF.